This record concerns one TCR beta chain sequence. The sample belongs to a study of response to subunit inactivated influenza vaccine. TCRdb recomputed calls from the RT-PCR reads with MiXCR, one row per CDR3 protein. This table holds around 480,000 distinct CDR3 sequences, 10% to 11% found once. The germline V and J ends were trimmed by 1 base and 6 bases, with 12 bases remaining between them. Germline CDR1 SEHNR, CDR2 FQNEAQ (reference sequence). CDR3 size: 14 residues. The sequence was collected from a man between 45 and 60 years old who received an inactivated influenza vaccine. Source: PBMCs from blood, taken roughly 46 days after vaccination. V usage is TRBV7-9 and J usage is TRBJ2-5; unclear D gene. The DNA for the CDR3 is TGTGCCAGCAGCTTAGGTCGAGGCACACAGACCCAGTACTTC. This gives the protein CASSLGRGTQTQYF.